These T cell receptor beta chains were read from a single sample in a study of blood T cell repertoires in COVID-19. Measured with immunoSEQ multiplex PCR; TCRdb has only the in-frame clones, and not every one. The table shows 95,000 to 150,000 clones, with 82% occurring only once. Sequencing was done on a sample of peripheral blood. All receptors derive from a woman in her seventies with acute or convalescent COVID-19. Each CDR3 is given with its conserved first and last residue. The D gene is left open where the match is weak. A row's size may be missing; if present it is once, few, many or a size class.

abundance | d_gene | j_gene | v_gene | CDR3nt | CDR3aa
NA | NA | TRBJ1-2 | TRBV7-3 | TGTGCCAGCAGCTTAAGTCGCGATTCTGACTATGGCTACACCTTC | CASSLSRDSDYGYTF
once | NA | TRBJ2-3 | TRBV2 | TGTGCCAGCACCCAGGTCACAGATACGCAGTATTTT | CASTQVTDTQYF
NA | TRBD1 | TRBJ1-1 | TRBV29-1 | TGCAGCGTTGAAGATTGGAGGGACAGTGAAGCTTTCTTT | CSVEDWRDSEAFF
NA | TRBD1 | TRBJ2-2 | TRBV5-1 | TGCGCCAGCAGCTTGGAGGGACAGGGGTATCACGGGGAGCTGTTTTTT | CASSLEGQGYHGELFF
NA | NA | TRBJ2-3 | TRBV2 | TGTGCCAGCAGTGGTGACAGGTCTAGCACAGATACGCAGTATTTT | CASSGDRSSTDTQYF
once | TRBD1 | TRBJ1-5 | TRBV20-1 | TGCAGTGCTAGTGACAGGGCGCTCCAGCCCCAGCATTTT | CSASDRALQPQHF
NA | TRBD1 | TRBJ1-3 | TRBV2 | TGTGCCAGCATTAGGGACAGGAGTTCTGGAAACACCATATATTTT | CASIRDRSSGNTIYF
once | TRBD1 | TRBJ1-5 | TRBV2 | TGTGCCAGCAGTGAGTCAGGGGGTAATCAGCCCCAGCATTTT | CASSESGGNQPQHF
NA | NA | TRBJ1-1 | TRBV6-1 | TGTGCCAGCAGTGAAAGGAGATCGGAAACTGAAGCTTTCTTT | CASSERRSETEAFF
few | TRBD1 | TRBJ1-2 | TRBV2 | TGTGCCAGCAGTCTACAGGGGGCTACTCTGGGCTACACCTTC | CASSLQGATLGYTF
NA | NA | TRBJ1-4 | TRBV10-3 | TGTGCCATCAGTGCAGAGGTTCCAACTAATGAAAAACTGTTTTTT | CAISAEVPTNEKLFF
NA | TRBD2 | TRBJ2-3 | TRBV19 | TGTGCCAGTAGTTCCGGGCGGGGGGAACCCACAGATACGCAGTATTTT | CASSSGRGEPTDTQYF
NA | TRBD1 | TRBJ2-5 | TRBV30 | TGTGCCTGGAGTGTCGACAGGGGGGAGACCCAGTACTTC | CAWSVDRGETQYF
NA | TRBD1 | TRBJ2-4 | TRBV29-1 | TGCAGCGCCAAGACAGGGAGCCAAAACATTCAGTACTTC | CSAKTGSQNIQYF
NA | NA | TRBJ1-2 | TRBV18 | TGTGCCAGCTCTCCTTCCGGGGTATACGATGGCTACACCTTC | CASSPSGVYDGYTF
NA | NA | TRBJ1-5 | TRBV19 | TGTGCCAGTAGTATGGGGGCATTCAATAGCAATCAGCCCCAGCATTTT | CASSMGAFNSNQPQHF
NA | NA | TRBJ1-5 | TRBV4-1 | TGCGCCAGCAGCCAAGATTATCTAAATCAGCCCCAGCATTTT | CASSQDYLNQPQHF
NA | NA | TRBJ1-4 | TRBV7-9 | TGTGCCAGCAGCCCGGCGGCGGCAGGGAATGAAAAACTGTTTTTT | CASSPAAAGNEKLFF
NA | TRBD2 | TRBJ2-1 | TRBV11-2 | TGTGCCAGCAGCTTACTGGTAGCGGGGGGGTACAATGAGCAGTTCTTC | CASSLLVAGGYNEQFF
NA | TRBD2 | TRBJ2-5 | TRBV14 | TGTGCCAGCAGCCCCACGACTAGCGGGGGAGAGACCCAGTACTTC | CASSPTTSGGETQYF
NA | TRBD1 | TRBJ1-2 | TRBV12-3/TRBV12-4 | TGTGCCATTTACAGGGGTAATGGCTACACCTTC | CAIYRGNGYTF
NA | TRBD1 | TRBJ2-2 | TRBV6-6 | TGTGCCAGCAGAAAACAGGGGGCGGCGAACACCGGGGAGCTGTTTTTT | CASRKQGAANTGELFF
once | NA | TRBJ1-3 | TRBV18 | TGTGCCAGCTCACCCTCGGGGGTGGCTGGAAACACCATATATTTT | CASSPSGVAGNTIYF
once | NA | TRBJ1-6 | TRBV19 | TGTGCCAGTAGTATTGGAGGGCAGGCCAATTCACCCCTCCACTTT | CASSIGGQANSPLHF
NA | TRBD1 | TRBJ2-3 | TRBV24-1 | TGTGCCACCAGTGACCCCGGGACAGCTAGCACAGATACGCAGTATTTT | CATSDPGTASTDTQYF
NA | NA | TRBJ1-1 | TRBV5-5 | TGTGCCAGCAGCGGTCGCGTGAACACTGAAGCTTTCTTT | CASSGRVNTEAFF
NA | NA | TRBJ1-1 | TRBV28 | TGTGCCAGCAGGGTAGACAGGCCCGTGATGTTCTTT | CASRVDRPVMFF
NA | NA | TRBJ1-1 | TRBV5-1 | TGCGCCAGCAGCGACCCCGGGGGGTACACTGAAGCTTTCTTT | CASSDPGGYTEAFF
NA | NA | TRBJ2-5 | TRBV7-9 | TGTGCCAGCAGCTCGACCTGGGCCCAAGAGACCCAGTACTTC | CASSSTWAQETQYF
NA | NA | TRBJ2-7 | TRBV10-1 | TGCGCCAGCACCCCGGGGATAGAGCAGTACTTC | CASTPGIEQYF
NA | TRBD2 | TRBJ2-6 | TRBV4-1 | TGCGCCAGCAGCCACTCGCAGGGAGGGAGTGGGGCCAACGTCCTGACTTTC | CASSHSQGGSGANVLTF
once | NA | TRBJ2-2 | TRBV24-1 | TGTGCCACACAAGATGGGGCCTACTCGAACACCGGGGAGCTGTTTTTT | CATQDGAYSNTGELFF
NA | TRBD1 | TRBJ1-2 | TRBV7-8 | TGTGCCAGCAGCAATGAGGGACAGAAGAACTATGGCTACACCTTC | CASSNEGQKNYGYTF
NA | TRBD1 | TRBJ1-2 | TRBV7-8 | TGTGCCAGCAGCTACCGCCGGCAGGGGGGCTATGGCTACACCTTC | CASSYRRQGGYGYTF
NA | NA | TRBJ1-4 | TRBV6-5 | TGTGCCAGCAGGGGGGGGTTCGATAATGAAAAACTGTTTTTT | CASRGGFDNEKLFF
NA | NA | TRBJ2-3 | TRBV3-1/TRBV3-2 | TGTGCCAGCAGCCTTAGCGGTAGTAAATTCACAGATACGCAGTATTTT | CASSLSGSKFTDTQYF
once | TRBD1 | TRBJ1-6 | TRBV19 | TGTGCCAGTAGTACACAGGGGACGTCCTATAATTCACCCCTCCACTTT | CASSTQGTSYNSPLHF
few | NA | TRBJ1-2 | TRBV11-2 | TGTGCCAGCAGCTTAGGGCCTAACTATGGCTACACCTTC | CASSLGPNYGYTF
NA | TRBD1 | TRBJ1-1 | TRBV18 | TGTGCCAGCTCACCCCGACAGGGGGATGAAGCTTTCTTT | CASSPRQGDEAFF
NA | TRBD1 | TRBJ1-1 | TRBV3-1/TRBV3-2 | TGTGCCAGCAGCCCGACCCGGTCCCGACAGGGTTCCCGATCGCTAGCTTTCTTT | CASSPTRSRQGSRSLAFF
NA | TRBD1 | TRBJ1-1 | TRBV2 | TGTGCCAGCAGGAGGGACAGGGGGGGCACTGAAGCTTTCTTT | CASRRDRGGTEAFF
NA | TRBD2 | TRBJ2-3 | TRBV11-3 | TGTGCCAGCAGCTCCTCCGGGGGGGGCACAGATACGCAGTATTTT | CASSSSGGGTDTQYF
NA | NA | TRBJ1-2 | TRBV6-2/TRBV6-3 | TGTGCCAGCAGTTACTATCCAGGCTCTAACTATGGCTACACCTTC | CASSYYPGSNYGYTF
NA | TRBD1 | TRBJ2-5 | TRBV5-6 | TGTGCCAGCAGCCGTGCAGGGGGAACCCAAGAGACCCAGTACTTC | CASSRAGGTQETQYF
NA | NA | TRBJ1-1 | TRBV12-3/TRBV12-4 | TGTGCCAGCAGTTTAATGGCAGGTTCCGCTTTCTTT | CASSLMAGSAFF
NA | NA | TRBJ1-1 | TRBV24-1 | TGTGCCACCAGTGATGGGACACGGAACACTGAAGCTTTCTTT | CATSDGTRNTEAFF
NA | NA | TRBJ1-5 | TRBV18 | TGTGCCAGCTCACCAGGGACACAGGGAGCCAAGCATTTT | CASSPGTQGAKHF
NA | TRBD1 | TRBJ1-1 | TRBV7-3 | TGTGCCAGCAGCTCACAGGGGAGTGAAGCTTTCTTT | CASSSQGSEAFF
few | NA | TRBJ1-2 | TRBV29-1 | TGCAGCGTTGAGAGCTTATTCTATGGCTACACCTTC | CSVESLFYGYTF
NA | TRBD1 | TRBJ2-4 | TRBV7-9 | TGTGCCAGCAGCTACCGTCCCGGGACAGGGAGAGGGGCCAAAAACATTCAGTACTTC | CASSYRPGTGRGAKNIQYF
NA | NA | TRBJ1-2 | TRBV2 | TGTGCCAGCAGAGACAGAGCTAACTATGGCTACACCTTC | CASRDRANYGYTF
NA | TRBD1 | TRBJ2-2 | TRBV7-3 | TGTGCCAGCAGCCTCAGACAGGGTGGCACCGGGGAGCTGTTTTTT | CASSLRQGGTGELFF
once | NA | TRBJ1-1 | TRBV19 | TGTGCCAGTACGCCAAATCGGGTACTGAACACTGAAGCTTTCTTT | CASTPNRVLNTEAFF
NA | TRBD1 | TRBJ1-6 | TRBV2 | TGTGCCAGCACCTTGGGTTTGGACAGGCCGAATTCACCCCTCCACTTT | CASTLGLDRPNSPLHF